This entry features one T cell receptor beta chain sequence. Its specificity is not known. The table came from immunoSEQ multiplex PCR; TCRdb's copy has only in-frame clones and leaves some out. The sample consists of 75,000 to 95,000 clones, roughly 90% of them appearing once. The data were taken from a study of OX40 agonist ivuxolimab in advanced cancers. Notes on the study in general: There were, on average, more expanded clones in CD8+ T cells than in CD4+.

CDR1 is SGHRS and CDR2 is YFSETQ in the germline V gene. This CDR3 has 13 amino acids. The J segment lost 1 base and the V segment lost 7 bases, leaving 2 bases of the junction unmatched. The material was CD4+ or CD8+ T cells sorted from blood, obtained in a trial of the OX40 agonist ivuxolimab. This TCR derives from an adult with an advanced solid tumor such as melanoma, head and neck, liver or kidney cancer. The gene calls are TRBV5-1 and TRBJ2-7; 10 positions match TRBD1. The CDR3 region has the DNA TGCGCCAGCTCGGGACAGGGGTCCTACGAGCAGTACTTC. Translating it yields CASSGQGSYEQYF.